Presented here are 16 T cell receptor beta chains from one specimen sequenced in a study of PD-1 blockade in classical Hodgkin lymphoma. Relapse after autologous stem cell transplantation occurred in every patient, and brentuximab vedotin exposure varied. The repertoire was sequenced with immunoSEQ multiplex PCR; TCRdb's copy has only in-frame clones and lacks some. Of some 60,000 clones in the sample, approximately 90% were seen once. This specimen consisted of peripheral blood mononuclear cells (PBMCs), obtained at baseline. The receptors shown here come from a human donor with classical Hodgkin lymphoma.

The chain couples TRBV4-2 to TRBJ2-5; TRBD2 agrees at 15 bases. Per the germline V gene, CDR1 is LGHNA and CDR2 is YNFKEQ. Trimming removed 4 bases from V and 3 bases from J; junction bases left unmatched: 3. This CDR3 spans 16 amino acids. In DNA, the CDR3 is TGTGCCAGCAGCCCCTGGACTAGCGGGGGGGAAGAGACCCAGTACTTC. As protein: CASSPWTSGGEETQYF.

CDR3 amino acids: CASKRLGPNYGYTF. The CDR3, as DNA: TGTGCCAGCAAACGACTGGGACCCAACTATGGCTACACCTTC. The V gene is TRBV6-5, the J gene TRBJ1-2; TRBD1 is a possible D gene (5 bases). This CDR3 contains 14 residues. CDR1 is MNHEY and CDR2 is SVGAGI in the germline V gene. Trimming stripped 7 bases from V and 2 bases from J, with 14 bases between.

This sequence joins TRBV7-8 and TRBJ2-5, with D maybe TRBD1 (5 bases). With 4 bases removed from V and 4 bases from J, the gap between germline ends came to 16 bases. Looked up from germline, CDR1 is SGHVS and CDR2 is FQNEAQ. The CDR3 is 15 residues long. This chain's CDR3 is CASSSLSPGRETQYF. The CDR3 DNA follows: TGTGCCAGCAGCTCCTTATCTCCAGGGCGAGAGACCCAGTACTTC.

The chain links TRBV7-9 to TRBJ1-1; D is unresolved. Looked up from germline, CDR1 is SEHNR and CDR2 is FQNEAQ (reference sequence). This CDR3 is 13 amino acids long. Trimming took off 5 bases at V and 7 bases at J, with 14 bases between the two ends. CDR3 nucleotide sequence: TGTGCCAGCAGCCTGGACCCTGGAAGTGAAGCTTTCTTT. Translation gives CASSLDPGSEAFF.

The chain employs TRBV27 and TRBJ2-7; possibly TRBD2 for D (6 bases). V was pared by 6 bases and J by 7 bases, with 25 bases between. Per the germline V gene, CDR1 is MNHEY and CDR2 is SMNVEV (reference sequence). CDR3 length: 16 amino acids. In nucleotides, the CDR3 is TGTGCCAGCAGCCTACTCATCGGGGCGGCCGGGGGTGAGCAGTACTTC. It yields the protein CASSLLIGAAGGEQYF.

The chain couples TRBV2 to TRBJ2-7; D uncertain. Per the germline V gene, CDR1 is SNHLY and CDR2 is FYNNEI. The CDR3 has 13 amino acids. The V end lost 4 bases, the J end lost 0 bases, and 7 bases lay between the germline ends. The CDR3 DNA reads TGTGCCAGCAGTGGGGCTATCTCCTACGAGCAGTACTTC. Protein product: CASSGAISYEQYF.

The chain has TRBV30 and TRBJ2-1; D ambiguous. The germline V gene has CDR1 GTSNPN and CDR2 SVGIG (reference sequence). The CDR3 loop spans 13 amino acids. Trimming left V 3 bases short and J 4 bases short, with 10 bases between. The CDR3 protein is CAWSGVGYNEQFF. In DNA form, the CDR3 reads TGTGCCTGGAGCGGTGTAGGGTACAATGAGCAGTTCTTC.

V gene TRBV30 combines with J gene TRBJ2-7, with D tentatively TRBD1 (6 bases). With 4 bases removed from V and 5 bases from J, the gap between germline ends came to 12 bases. The CDR3 is 12 residues long. CDR1 is GTSNPN and CDR2 is SVGIG in the germline V gene (reference sequence). This CDR3 is CAWKRSGDEQYF. CDR3 bases: TGTGCCTGGAAAAGATCAGGGGACGAGCAGTACTTC.

The V call is TRBV6-1, the J call TRBJ2-1, with 12 positions matching TRBD2. The germline CDR1 and CDR2 sequences are MNHNS and SASEGT. V lost 7 bases to trimming and J lost 7 bases; unmatched junction nucleotides: 8. This CDR3 region has 15 residues. CDR3 DNA sequence: TGTGCCAGCACCCCCAGCCTAGCGGGGGGGAATGAGCAGTTCTTC. It codes for CASTPSLAGGNEQFF.

The chain combines TRBV10-3 with TRBJ2-2; D ambiguous. Trimming shortened V by 7 bases and J by 1 base, and 13 bases separated the two germline ends. This CDR3 has 15 residues. Germline CDR1 reads ENHRY; CDR2 reads SYGVKD. This chain's CDR3 is CAITGSLGNTGELFF. DNA of the CDR3: TGTGCCATCACAGGCAGCTTAGGGAACACCGGGGAGCTGTTTTTT.

This clone was observed a single time. V and J are TRBV6-5 and TRBJ1-4, with a tentative D call TRBD1 (6 bases). The CDR3 sequence is 16 residues long. The germline CDR1 and CDR2 sequences are MNHEY and SVGAGI. V was cut by 2 bases and J by 8 bases, with 18 bases left in between. CDR3 amino acids: CASSYRTTGTAEKLFF. CDR3 sequence (DNA): TGTGCCAGCAGTTACCGAACGACAGGCACCGCCGAAAAACTGTTTTTT.

This clone occurred once. The V and J genes are TRBV30 and TRBJ2-5; D gene ambiguous. CDR3 length equals 11 residues. From germline, CDR1 is GTSNPN and CDR2 SVGIG (reference sequence). With 1 base removed from V and 5 bases from J, the gap between germline ends came to 5 bases. CDR3 region: CAWSAGETQYF. The DNA of the CDR3 is TGTGCCTGGAGTGCCGGGGAGACCCAGTACTTC.

The V call is TRBV4-1, the J call TRBJ1-5; D not resolved. The germline gives CDR1 MGHRA, CDR2 YSYEKL. V shed 4 bases and J shed 4 bases, with 23 bases lying between them. The CDR3 is 18 residues long. This CDR3 is CASSPLAPTGRLNQPQHF. The CDR3, as DNA: TGCGCCAGCAGCCCCTTGGCCCCGACTGGCAGGCTTAATCAGCCCCAGCATTTT.

V usage is TRBV2 and J usage is TRBJ2-7; a possible D gene is TRBD1 (6 bases). Trimming removed 7 bases at V and 2 bases at J, with 9 bases between. There are 12 residues in the CDR3. Per germline, CDR1 SNHLY and CDR2 FYNNEI. The CDR3 DNA is TGTGCCAGCAAACAGGGCGCCTACGAGCAGTACTTC. Translated: CASKQGAYEQYF.

The count of this clone is one. CDR3 sequence reads: CASRLYGYTF. CDR3 bases: TGTGCCAGCAGGTTGTATGGCTACACCTTC. The chain links TRBV6-1 to TRBJ1-2, with D uncertain. This CDR3 has 10 residues. V gave up 6 bases and J gave up 5 bases, with 4 bases separating them. The germline gives CDR1 MNHNS, CDR2 SASEGT.

The CDR3 DNA sequence: TGTGCCAGTAGTATAGGAGGGAACAATGAGCAGTTCTTC. It yields the protein CASSIGGNNEQFF. V is TRBV19 and J is TRBJ2-1; possibly TRBD2 for D (5 bases). The CDR3 extends over 13 amino acids. Per germline, CDR1 LNHDA and CDR2 SQIVND (reference sequence). V was cut by 1 base and J by 5 bases, with 6 bases left in between.